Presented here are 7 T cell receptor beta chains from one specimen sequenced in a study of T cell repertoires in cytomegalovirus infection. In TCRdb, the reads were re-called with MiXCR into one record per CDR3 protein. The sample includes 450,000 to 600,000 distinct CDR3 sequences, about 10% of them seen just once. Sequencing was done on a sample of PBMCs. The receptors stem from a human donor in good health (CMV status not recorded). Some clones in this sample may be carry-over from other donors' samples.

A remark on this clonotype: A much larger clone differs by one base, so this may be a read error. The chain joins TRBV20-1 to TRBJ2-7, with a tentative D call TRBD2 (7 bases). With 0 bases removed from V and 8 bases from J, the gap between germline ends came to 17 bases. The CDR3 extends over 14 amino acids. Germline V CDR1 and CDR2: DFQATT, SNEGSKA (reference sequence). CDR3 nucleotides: TGCAGTGCTAGAGAAGGCGGGGGCCTAGGCAAGCAGTACTTC. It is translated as CSAREGGGLGKQYF.

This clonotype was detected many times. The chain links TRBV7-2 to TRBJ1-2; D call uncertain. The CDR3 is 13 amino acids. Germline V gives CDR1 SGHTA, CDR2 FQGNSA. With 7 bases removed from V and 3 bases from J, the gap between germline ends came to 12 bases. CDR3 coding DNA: TGTGCCAGCACCCCCGCAGTTCACTATGGCTACACCTTC. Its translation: CASTPAVHYGYTF.

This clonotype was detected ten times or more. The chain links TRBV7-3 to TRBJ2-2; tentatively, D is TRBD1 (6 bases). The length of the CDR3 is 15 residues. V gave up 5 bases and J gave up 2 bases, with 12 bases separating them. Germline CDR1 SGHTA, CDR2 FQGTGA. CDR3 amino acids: CASSGRDTNTGELFF. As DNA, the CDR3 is TGTGCCAGCAGCGGCCGGGACACCAACACCGGGGAGCTGTTTTTT.

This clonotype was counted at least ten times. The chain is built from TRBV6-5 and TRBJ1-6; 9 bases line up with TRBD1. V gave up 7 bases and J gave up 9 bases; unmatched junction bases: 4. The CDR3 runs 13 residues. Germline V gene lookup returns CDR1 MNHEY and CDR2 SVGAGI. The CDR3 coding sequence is TGTGCCAGCAAGCGGGACAGGGCTTCACCCCTCCACTTT. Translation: CASKRDRASPLHF.

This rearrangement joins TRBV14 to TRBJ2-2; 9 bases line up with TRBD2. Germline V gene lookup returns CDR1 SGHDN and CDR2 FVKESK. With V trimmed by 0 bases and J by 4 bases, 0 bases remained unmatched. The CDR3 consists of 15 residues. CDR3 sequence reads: CASSQERGGTGELFF. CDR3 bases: TGTGCCAGCAGCCAAGAGCGGGGGGGCACCGGGGAGCTGTTTTTT.

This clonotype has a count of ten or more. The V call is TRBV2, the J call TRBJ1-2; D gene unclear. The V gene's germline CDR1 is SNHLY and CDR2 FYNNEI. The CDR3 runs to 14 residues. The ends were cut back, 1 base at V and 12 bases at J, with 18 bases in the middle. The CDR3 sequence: CASSEVIQLGKNTF. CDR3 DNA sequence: TGTGCCAGCAGTGAAGTCATACAACTTGGGAAGAACACCTTC.

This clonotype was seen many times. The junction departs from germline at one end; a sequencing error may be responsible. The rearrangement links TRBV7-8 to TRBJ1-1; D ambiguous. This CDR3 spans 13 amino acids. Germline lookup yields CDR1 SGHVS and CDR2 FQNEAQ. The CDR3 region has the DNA TGTGCCAGCAGCCTAGCGGATTCCTCTGAAGCTTTCTTT. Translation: CASSLADSSEAFF.